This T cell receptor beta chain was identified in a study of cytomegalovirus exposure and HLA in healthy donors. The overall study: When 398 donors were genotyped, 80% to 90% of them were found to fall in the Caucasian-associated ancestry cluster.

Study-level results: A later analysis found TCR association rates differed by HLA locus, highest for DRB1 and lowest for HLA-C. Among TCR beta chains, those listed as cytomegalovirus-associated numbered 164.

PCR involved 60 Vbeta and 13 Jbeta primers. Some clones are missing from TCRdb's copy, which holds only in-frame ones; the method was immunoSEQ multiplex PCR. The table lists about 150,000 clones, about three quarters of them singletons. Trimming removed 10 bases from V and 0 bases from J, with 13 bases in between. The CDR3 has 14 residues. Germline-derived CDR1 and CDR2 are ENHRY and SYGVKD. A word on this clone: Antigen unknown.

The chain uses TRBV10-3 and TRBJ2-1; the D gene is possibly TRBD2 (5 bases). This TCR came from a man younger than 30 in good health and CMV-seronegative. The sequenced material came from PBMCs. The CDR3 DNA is TGTGCCACGAGAGCGGCTAGCTCCTACAATGAGCAGTTCTTC. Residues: CATRAASSYNEQFF.